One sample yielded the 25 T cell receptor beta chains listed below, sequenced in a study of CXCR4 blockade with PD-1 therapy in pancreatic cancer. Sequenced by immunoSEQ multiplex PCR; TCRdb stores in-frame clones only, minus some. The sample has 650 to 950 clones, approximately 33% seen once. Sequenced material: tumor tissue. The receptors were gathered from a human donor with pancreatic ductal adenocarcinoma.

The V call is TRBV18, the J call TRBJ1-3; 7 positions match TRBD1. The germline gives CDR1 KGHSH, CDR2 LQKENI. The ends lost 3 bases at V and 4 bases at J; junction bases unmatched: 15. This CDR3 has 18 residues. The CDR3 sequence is CASSPFEPTGSGGNTIYF. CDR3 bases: TGTGCCAGCTCACCGTTCGAGCCGACAGGGTCTGGAGGAAACACCATATATTTT.

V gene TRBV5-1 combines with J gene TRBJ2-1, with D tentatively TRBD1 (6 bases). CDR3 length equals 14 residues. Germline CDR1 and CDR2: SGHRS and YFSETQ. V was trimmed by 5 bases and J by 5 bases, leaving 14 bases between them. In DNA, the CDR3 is TGCGCCAGCAGAATGCTGGACAGCCACAATGAGCAGTTCTTC. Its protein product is CASRMLDSHNEQFF.

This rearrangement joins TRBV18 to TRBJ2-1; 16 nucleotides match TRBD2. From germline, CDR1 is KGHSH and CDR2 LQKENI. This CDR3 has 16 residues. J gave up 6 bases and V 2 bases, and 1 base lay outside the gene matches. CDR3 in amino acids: CASSPGTSGGANEQFF. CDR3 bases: TGTGCCAGCTCACCAGGGACTAGCGGGGGGGCCAATGAGCAGTTCTTC.

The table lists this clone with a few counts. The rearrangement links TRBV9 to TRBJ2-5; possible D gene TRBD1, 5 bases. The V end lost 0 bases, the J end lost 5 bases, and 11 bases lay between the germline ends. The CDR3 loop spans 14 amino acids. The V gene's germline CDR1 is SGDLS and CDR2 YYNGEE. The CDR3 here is CASSVEAGYETQYF. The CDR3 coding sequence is TGTGCCAGCAGCGTAGAGGCAGGGTATGAGACCCAGTACTTC.

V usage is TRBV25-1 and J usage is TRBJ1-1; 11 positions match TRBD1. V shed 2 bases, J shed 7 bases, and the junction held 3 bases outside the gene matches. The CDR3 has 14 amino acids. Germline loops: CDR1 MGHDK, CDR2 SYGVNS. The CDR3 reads CASSEGQGASEAFF. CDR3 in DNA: TGTGCCAGCAGTGAAGGACAGGGGGCGAGTGAAGCTTTCTTT.

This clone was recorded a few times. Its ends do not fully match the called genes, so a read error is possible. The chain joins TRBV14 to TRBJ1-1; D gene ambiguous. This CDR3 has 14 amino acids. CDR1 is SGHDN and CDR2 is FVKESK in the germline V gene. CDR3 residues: CASSLYTVNTEAFF. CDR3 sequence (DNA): TGTGCCAGCAGCCTGTACACCGTGAACACTGAGGCTTTCTTT.

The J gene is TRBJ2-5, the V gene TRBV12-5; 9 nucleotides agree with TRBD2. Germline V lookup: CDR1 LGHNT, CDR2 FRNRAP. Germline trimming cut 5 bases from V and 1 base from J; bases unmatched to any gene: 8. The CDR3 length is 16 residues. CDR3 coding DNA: TGTGCTAGTGGTACCGGGACTAGCAGAGCCCAAGAGACCCAGTACTTC. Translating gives CASGTGTSRAQETQYF.

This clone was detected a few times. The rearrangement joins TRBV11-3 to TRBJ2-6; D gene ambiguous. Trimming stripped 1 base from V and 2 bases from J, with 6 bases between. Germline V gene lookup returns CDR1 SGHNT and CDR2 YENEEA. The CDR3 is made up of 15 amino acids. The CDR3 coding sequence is TGTGCCAGCAGCTTAGGGGGAACTGGGGCCAACGTCCTGACTTTC. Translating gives CASSLGGTGANVLTF.

The CDR3 nucleotides are TGTGCCAGTAGTATATGGGGTAGCGGTAGCACAGATACGCAGTATTTT. It yields the protein CASSIWGSGSTDTQYF. The chain couples TRBV19 to TRBJ2-3, with D perhaps matching TRBD2 (6 bases). This CDR3 comprises 16 residues. Germline-derived CDR1 and CDR2 are LNHDA and SQIVND (reference sequence). The V gene lost 2 bases and the J gene lost 0 bases, with 12 bases spanning the gap.

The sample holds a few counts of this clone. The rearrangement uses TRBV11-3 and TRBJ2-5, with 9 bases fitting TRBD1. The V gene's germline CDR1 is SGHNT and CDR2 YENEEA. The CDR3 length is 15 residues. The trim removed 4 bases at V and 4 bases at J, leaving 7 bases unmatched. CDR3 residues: CASSSYRGQGETQYF. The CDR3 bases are TGTGCCAGCAGCTCCTACAGGGGGCAAGGAGAGACCCAGTACTTC.

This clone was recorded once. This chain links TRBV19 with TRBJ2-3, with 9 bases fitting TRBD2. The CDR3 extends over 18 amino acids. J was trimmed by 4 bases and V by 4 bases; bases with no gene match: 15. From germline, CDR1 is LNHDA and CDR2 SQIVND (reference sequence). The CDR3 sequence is CASSNPSKGLARPDTQYF. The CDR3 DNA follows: TGTGCCAGTAGTAACCCCTCTAAGGGACTAGCTAGGCCAGATACGCAGTATTTT.

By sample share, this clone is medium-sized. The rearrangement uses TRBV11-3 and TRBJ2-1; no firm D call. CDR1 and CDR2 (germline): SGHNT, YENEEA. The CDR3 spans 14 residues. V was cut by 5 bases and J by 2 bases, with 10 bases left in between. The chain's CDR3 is CASSPPRAYNEQFF. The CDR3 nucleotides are TGTGCCAGCAGCCCCCCCCGGGCCTACAATGAGCAGTTCTTC.

The CDR3 loop is CASSRPVDGYTF. The CDR3 bases are TGTGCCAGCTCACGGCCGGTGGATGGCTACACCTTC. The gene calls are TRBV18 and TRBJ1-2, with unresolved D. The CDR3 extends over 12 amino acids. Per the germline V gene, CDR1 is KGHSH and CDR2 is LQKENI. V lost 4 bases and J 6 bases, leaving 9 bases between the germline ends.

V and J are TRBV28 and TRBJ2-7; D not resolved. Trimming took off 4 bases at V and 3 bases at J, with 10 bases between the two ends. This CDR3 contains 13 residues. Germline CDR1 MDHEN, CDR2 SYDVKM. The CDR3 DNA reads TGTGCCAGCAGTTCCCCGGACCTCTACGAGCAGTACTTC. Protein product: CASSSPDLYEQYF.

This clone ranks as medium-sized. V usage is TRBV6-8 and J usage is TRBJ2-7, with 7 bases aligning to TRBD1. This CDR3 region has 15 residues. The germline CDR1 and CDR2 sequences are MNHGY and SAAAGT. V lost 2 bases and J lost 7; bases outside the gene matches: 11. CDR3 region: CASSYPTGRVTEQYF. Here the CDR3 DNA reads TGTGCCAGCAGTTACCCGACAGGGAGAGTAACAGAGCAGTACTTC.

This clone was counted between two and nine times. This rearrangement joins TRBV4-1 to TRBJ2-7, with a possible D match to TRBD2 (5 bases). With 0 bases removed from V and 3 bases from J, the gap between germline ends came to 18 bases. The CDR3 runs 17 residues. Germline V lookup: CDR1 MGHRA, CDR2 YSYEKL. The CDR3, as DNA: TGCGCCAGCAGCCAAGATCCCATCAGCGGTCCTTACTACGAGCAGTACTTC. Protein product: CASSQDPISGPYYEQYF.

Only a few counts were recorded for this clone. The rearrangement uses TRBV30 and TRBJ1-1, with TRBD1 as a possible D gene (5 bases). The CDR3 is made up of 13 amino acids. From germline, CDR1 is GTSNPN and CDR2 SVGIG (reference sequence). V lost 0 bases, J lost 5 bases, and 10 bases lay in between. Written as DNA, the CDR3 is TGTGCCTGGAGTGTAGGGGTTCTAACTGAAGCTTTCTTT. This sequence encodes CAWSVGVLTEAFF. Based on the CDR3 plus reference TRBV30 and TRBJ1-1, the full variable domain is SQTIHQWPATLVQPVGSPLSLECTVEGTSNPNLYWYRQAAGRGLQLLFYSVGIGQISSEVPQNLSASRPQDRQFILSSKKLLLSDSGFYLCAWSVGVLTEAFFGQGTRLTVV.

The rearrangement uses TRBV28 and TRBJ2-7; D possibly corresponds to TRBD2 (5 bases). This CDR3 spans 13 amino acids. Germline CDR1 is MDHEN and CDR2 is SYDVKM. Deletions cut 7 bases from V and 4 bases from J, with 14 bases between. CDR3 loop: CASIRPGNYEQYF. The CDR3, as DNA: TGTGCCAGCATCAGGCCGGGGAATTACGAGCAGTACTTC.

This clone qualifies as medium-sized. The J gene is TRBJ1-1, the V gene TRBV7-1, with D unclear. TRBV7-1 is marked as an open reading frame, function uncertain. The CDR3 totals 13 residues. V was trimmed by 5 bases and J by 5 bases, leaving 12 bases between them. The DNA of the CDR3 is TGTGCCAGCAGCCAACTACAAGAGACTGAAGCTTTCTTT. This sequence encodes CASSQLQETEAFF.

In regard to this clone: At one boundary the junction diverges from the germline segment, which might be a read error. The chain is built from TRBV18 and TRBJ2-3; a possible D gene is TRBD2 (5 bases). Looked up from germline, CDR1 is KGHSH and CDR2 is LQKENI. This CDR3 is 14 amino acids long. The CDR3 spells CVSSAGLGTDTQYF. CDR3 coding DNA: TGTGTCAGCTCGGCCGGACTGGGCACAGATACGCAGTATTTT.

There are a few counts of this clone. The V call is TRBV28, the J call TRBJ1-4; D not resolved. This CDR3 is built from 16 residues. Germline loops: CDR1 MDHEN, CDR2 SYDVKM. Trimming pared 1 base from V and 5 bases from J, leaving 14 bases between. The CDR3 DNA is TGTGCCAGCAGTTTATCCCTCCGGAGAAGAAATGAAAAACTGTTTTTT. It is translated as CASSLSLRRRNEKLFF.

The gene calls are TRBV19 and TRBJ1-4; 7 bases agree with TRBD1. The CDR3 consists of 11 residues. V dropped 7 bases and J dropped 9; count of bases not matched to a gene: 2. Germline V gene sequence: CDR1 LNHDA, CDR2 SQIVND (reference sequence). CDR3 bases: TGTGCCAGTACGGGACAGCAAAAACTGTTTTTT. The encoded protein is CASTGQQKLFF.

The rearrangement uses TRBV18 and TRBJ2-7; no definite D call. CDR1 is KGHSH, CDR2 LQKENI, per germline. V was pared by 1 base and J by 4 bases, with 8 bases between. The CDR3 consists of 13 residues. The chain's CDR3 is CASSPQEIYEQYF. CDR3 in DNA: TGTGCCAGCTCACCACAGGAGATATACGAGCAGTACTTC.

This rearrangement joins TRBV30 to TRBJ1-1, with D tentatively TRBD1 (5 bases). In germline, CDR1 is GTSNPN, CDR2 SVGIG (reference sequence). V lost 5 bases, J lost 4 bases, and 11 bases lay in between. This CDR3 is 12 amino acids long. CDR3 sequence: CAWSIGATEAFF. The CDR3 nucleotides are TGTGCCTGGTCTATAGGGGCCACTGAAGCTTTCTTT.

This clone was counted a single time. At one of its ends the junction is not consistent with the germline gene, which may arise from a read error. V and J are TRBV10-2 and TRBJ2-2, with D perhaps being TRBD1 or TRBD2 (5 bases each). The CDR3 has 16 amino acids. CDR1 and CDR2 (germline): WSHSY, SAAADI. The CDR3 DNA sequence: TGCGCCAGCAGTGAGTTCCCGGGGCGGTCCACCGGAGAGCTATTTTTT. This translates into CASSEFPGRSTGELFF.